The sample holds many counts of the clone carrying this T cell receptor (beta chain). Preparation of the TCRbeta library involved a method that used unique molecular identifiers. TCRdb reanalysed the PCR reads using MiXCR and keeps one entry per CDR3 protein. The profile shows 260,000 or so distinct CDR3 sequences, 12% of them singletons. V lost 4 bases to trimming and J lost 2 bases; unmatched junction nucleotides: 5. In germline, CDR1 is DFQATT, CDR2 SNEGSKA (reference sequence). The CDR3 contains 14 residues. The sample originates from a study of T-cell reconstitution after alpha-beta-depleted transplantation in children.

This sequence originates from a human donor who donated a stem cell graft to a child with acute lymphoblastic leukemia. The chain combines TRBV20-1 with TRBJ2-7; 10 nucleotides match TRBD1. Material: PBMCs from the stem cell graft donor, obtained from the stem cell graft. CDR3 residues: CSATGTGATYEQYF. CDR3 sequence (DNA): TGCAGTGCTACCGGGACAGGGGCCACCTACGAGCAGTACTTC.